These 11 T cell receptor beta chains originate from one sample sequenced in a study of blood T cell repertoires in COVID-19. This table comes from immunoSEQ multiplex PCR, and its TCRdb copy is limited to in-frame clones, with some not included. The table lists about 140,000 clones, about 90% of them singletons. Sequencing was carried out using peripheral blood. Source of these receptors: an elderly woman with acute or convalescent COVID-19.

J is TRBJ2-7 and V is TRBV12-5, with D possibly being TRBD1 (5 bases). V shed 3 bases and J shed 6 bases, with 12 bases lying between them. This CDR3 has 13 amino acids. Germline lookup yields CDR1 LGHNT and CDR2 FRNRAP. The CDR3 loop reads CASGFQGTVEQYF. In nucleotides, the CDR3 is TGTGCTAGTGGTTTTCAGGGAACGGTCGAGCAGTACTTC.

This clone was seen just once. The rearrangement links TRBV7-9 to TRBJ1-2, with D perhaps TRBD1 (5 bases). Trimming pared 2 bases from V and 7 bases from J, leaving 11 bases between. Germline V gives CDR1 SEHNR, CDR2 FQNEAQ (reference sequence). The CDR3 is 13 residues long. The CDR3 sequence is CASSLQGGTGYTF. The CDR3 coding sequence is TGTGCCAGCAGCTTACAGGGCGGGACTGGCTACACCTTC.

The chain combines TRBV18 with TRBJ1-2, with 9 nucleotides matching TRBD1. Germline CDR1 reads KGHSH; CDR2 reads LQKENI. V lost 6 bases to trimming and J lost 7 bases; unmatched junction nucleotides: 12. The length of the CDR3 is 15 residues. The CDR3 DNA follows: TGTGCCAGCTCGCGTTCCGGGACAGGGAAAAGTGGCTACACCTTC. It codes for CASSRSGTGKSGYTF.

V and J are TRBV28 and TRBJ1-6, with 10 positions matching TRBD1. After removal of 7 bases from V and 10 bases from J, the junction contained 10 bases not matched to a gene. The CDR3 has 15 amino acids. Germline CDR1 and CDR2: MDHEN and SYDVKM. CDR3 sequence: CASNPSGTGASPLHF. In DNA, the CDR3 is TGTGCCAGCAATCCATCCGGGACAGGGGCCTCACCCCTCCACTTT. Filled out from reference TRBV28 and TRBJ1-6, the complete variable domain reads DVKVTQSSRYLVKRTGEKVFLECVQDMDHENMFWYRQDPGLGLRLIYFSYDVKMKEKGDIPEGYSVSREKKERFSLILESASTNQTSMYLCASNPSGTGASPLHFGNGTRLTVT.

The chain carries TRBV24-1 and TRBJ1-2; D is uncertain. Per germline, CDR1 KGHDR and CDR2 SFDVKD. Trimming left V 10 bases short and J 8 bases short, with 25 bases between. This CDR3 spans 15 amino acids. In DNA, the CDR3 is TGTGCCACTATCCCCCCTGTGGAGCGTACTATAGGCTACACCTTC. Its protein product is CATIPPVERTIGYTF.

This chain's CDR3 is CASSLVAGGNEQFF. In DNA, the CDR3 is TGTGCCAGCAGCTTGGTCGCAGGGGGAAATGAGCAGTTCTTC. This rearrangement joins TRBV5-5 to TRBJ2-1; the match to TRBD1 covers 7 bases. This CDR3 region has 14 residues. The J segment lost 7 bases and the V segment lost 0 bases, leaving 4 bases of the junction unmatched. Germline V gene sequence: CDR1 SGHKS, CDR2 YYEKEE (reference sequence).

J is TRBJ2-7 and V is TRBV6-5; D unresolved. There are 13 residues in the CDR3. The ends were cut back, 7 bases at V and 2 bases at J, with 12 bases in the middle. Germline V gives CDR1 MNHEY, CDR2 SVGAGI. Here the CDR3 reads CASTHSSAYEQYF. CDR3 nucleotides: TGTGCCAGCACCCACTCGAGCGCCTACGAGCAGTACTTC.

This clone was recorded only once. V is TRBV9 and J is TRBJ1-5, with TRBD1 matching over 10 bases. CDR3 length equals 14 residues. Germline assignment: CDR1 SGDLS and CDR2 YYNGEE. V dropped 3 bases and J dropped 5; count of bases not matched to a gene: 2. CDR3: CASSAGTGDQPQHF. CDR3 nucleotide sequence: TGTGCCAGCAGCGCCGGGACAGGGGATCAGCCCCAGCATTTT.

The CDR3 DNA follows: TGTGCCAGCTCACCACCGAGATCTATGAACACTGAAGCTTTCTTT. Protein: CASSPPRSMNTEAFF. This rearrangement joins TRBV18 to TRBJ1-1, with D hard to call. The CDR3 is 15 residues long. Germline CDR1 and CDR2: KGHSH and LQKENI. V lost 0 bases to trimming and J lost 0 bases, with 8 bases between them.

The V and J genes are TRBV5-1 and TRBJ2-1, with 12 bases lining up with TRBD1. CDR1 is SGHRS, CDR2 YFSETQ, per germline. This CDR3 comprises 17 residues. V shed 2 bases, J shed 8 bases, and the junction held 11 bases outside the gene matches. CDR3 sequence (DNA): TGCGCCAGCAGCTTTAAATCGGGACAGGGGGCGAGGGATGAGCAGTTCTTC. Encoded protein: CASSFKSGQGARDEQFF.

The J gene is TRBJ1-3, the V gene TRBV7-2; 7 nucleotides line up with TRBD1. From germline, CDR1 is SGHTA and CDR2 FQGNSA. Trimming cost V 2 bases and J 0 bases; bases outside gene matches: 4. The CDR3 has 16 amino acids. The DNA of the CDR3 is TGTGCCAGCAGCTTAAGGGGGCCTGCCTCTGGAAACACCATATATTTT. Translated: CASSLRGPASGNTIYF.